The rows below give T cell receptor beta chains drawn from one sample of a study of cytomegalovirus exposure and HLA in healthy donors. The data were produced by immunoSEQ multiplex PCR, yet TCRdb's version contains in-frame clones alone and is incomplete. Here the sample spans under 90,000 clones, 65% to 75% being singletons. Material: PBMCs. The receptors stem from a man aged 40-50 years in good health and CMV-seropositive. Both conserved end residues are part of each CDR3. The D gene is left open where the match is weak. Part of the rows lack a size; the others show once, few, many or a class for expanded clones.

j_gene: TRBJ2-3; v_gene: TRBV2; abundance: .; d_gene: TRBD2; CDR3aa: CASKGTSGNTQYF; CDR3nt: TGTGCCAGCAAAGGGACTAGCGGGAATACGCAGTATTTT
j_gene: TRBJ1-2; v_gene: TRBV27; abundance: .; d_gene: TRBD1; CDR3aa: CASSPRTGTSGYTF; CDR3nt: TGTGCCAGCAGTCCCCGGACAGGGACCTCGGGCTACACCTTC
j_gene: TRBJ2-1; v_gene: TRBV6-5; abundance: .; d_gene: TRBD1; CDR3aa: CASNRGNEQFF; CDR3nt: TGTGCCAGCAACAGGGGCAATGAGCAGTTCTTC
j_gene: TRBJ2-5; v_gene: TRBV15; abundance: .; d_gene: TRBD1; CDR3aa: CATSRGQLQETQYF; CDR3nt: TGTGCCACCAGCAGGGGACAGCTCCAAGAGACCCAGTACTTC
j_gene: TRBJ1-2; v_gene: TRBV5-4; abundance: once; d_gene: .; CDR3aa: CASSLDDGGYTF; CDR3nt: TGTGCCAGCAGCTTGGATGACGGGGGCTACACCTTC
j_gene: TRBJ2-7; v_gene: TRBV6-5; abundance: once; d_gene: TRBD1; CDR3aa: CASSVRQGHEQYF; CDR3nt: TGTGCCAGCAGTGTAAGACAGGGCCACGAGCAGTACTTC
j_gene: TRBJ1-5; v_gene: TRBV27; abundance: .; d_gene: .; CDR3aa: CASTGGSNQPQHF; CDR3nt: TGTGCCAGCACCGGCGGGAGCAATCAGCCCCAGCATTTT
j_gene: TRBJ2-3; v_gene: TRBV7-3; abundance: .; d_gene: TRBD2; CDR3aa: CASSLLSKRESTDTQYF; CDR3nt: TGTGCCAGCAGCTTATTGAGTAAGCGGGAAAGCACAGATACGCAGTATTTT
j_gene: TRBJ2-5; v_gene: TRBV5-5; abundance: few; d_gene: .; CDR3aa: CASSLGSRQETQYF; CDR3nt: TGTGCCAGCAGCCTGGGGTCACGGCAAGAGACCCAGTACTTC
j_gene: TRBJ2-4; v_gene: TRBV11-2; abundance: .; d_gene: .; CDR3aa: CASSLGDGRTKNIQYF; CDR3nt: TGTGCCAGCAGCTTAGGTGATGGGCGAACCAAAAACATTCAGTACTTC
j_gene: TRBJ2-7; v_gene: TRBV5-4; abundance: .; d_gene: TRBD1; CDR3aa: CASSLDRGGVQYF; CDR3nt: TGTGCCAGCAGCTTAGACAGGGGGGGCGTGCAGTACTTC
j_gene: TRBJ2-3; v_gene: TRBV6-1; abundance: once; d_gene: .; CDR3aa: CASPPASMPTDTQYF; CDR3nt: TGTGCCAGCCCACCCGCTAGCATGCCCACAGATACGCAGTATTTT
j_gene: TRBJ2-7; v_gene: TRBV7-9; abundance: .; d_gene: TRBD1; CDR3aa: CASSAQGIGYEQYF; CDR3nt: TGTGCCAGCAGCGCACAGGGGATTGGCTACGAGCAGTACTTC
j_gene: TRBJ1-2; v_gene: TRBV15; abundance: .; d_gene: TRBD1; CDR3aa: CAAGTGGSNSYTF; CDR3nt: TGTGCCGCCGGGACAGGGGGCTCGAACTCCTACACCTTC
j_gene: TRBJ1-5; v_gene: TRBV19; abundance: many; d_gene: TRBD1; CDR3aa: CASSPLTGWSNQPQHF; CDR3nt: TGTGCCAGTAGTCCTCTGACAGGGTGGAGCAATCAGCCCCAGCATTTT
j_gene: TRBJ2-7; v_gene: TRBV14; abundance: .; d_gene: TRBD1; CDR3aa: CASSQVTGKSYEQYF; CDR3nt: TGTGCCAGCAGCCAAGTGACAGGGAAATCCTACGAGCAGTACTTC
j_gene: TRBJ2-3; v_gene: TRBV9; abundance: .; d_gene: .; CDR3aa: CASSPRGLDTQYF; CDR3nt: TGTGCCAGCAGCCCACGCGGGCTAGATACGCAGTATTTT
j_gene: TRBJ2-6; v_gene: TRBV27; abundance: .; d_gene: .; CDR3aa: CASSLSGANVLTF; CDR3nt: TGTGCCAGTTCTCTCTCTGGGGCCAACGTCCTGACTTTC
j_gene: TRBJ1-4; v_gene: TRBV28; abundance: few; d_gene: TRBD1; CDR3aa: CASSYDRGRREKLFF; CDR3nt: TGTGCCAGCAGCTACGACAGGGGGCGGAGAGAAAAACTGTTTTTT
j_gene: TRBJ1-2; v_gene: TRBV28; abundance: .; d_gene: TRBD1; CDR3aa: CASRTQGAHGYTF; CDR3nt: TGTGCCAGCAGGACACAGGGGGCACATGGCTACACCTTC
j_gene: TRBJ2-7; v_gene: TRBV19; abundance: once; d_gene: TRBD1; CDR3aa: CAGTPGQGRWQQYF; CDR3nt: TGTGCCGGAACGCCGGGACAGGGTAGGTGGCAGCAGTACTTC
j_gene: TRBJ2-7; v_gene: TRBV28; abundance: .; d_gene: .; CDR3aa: CASSLSQVAYEQYF; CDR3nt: TGTGCCAGCAGTTTATCCCAGGTGGCCTACGAGCAGTACTTC
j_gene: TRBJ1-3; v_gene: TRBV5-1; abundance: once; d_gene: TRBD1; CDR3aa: CASSLGGGEGNTIYF; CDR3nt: TGCGCCAGCAGCTTAGGAGGGGGCGAGGGAAACACCATATATTTT
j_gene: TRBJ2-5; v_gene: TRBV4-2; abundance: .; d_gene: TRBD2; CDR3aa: CASSSGTSGRSNPQETQYF; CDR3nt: TGTGCCAGCAGCTCTGGGACTAGCGGGAGGTCTAACCCACAAGAGACCCAGTACTTC
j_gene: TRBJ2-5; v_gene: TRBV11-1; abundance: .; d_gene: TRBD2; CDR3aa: CASRYLGLRAEETQYF; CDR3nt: TGTGCCAGCAGATATTTGGGACTACGAGCGGAAGAGACCCAGTACTTC
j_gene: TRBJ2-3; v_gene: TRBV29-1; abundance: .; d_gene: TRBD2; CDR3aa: CSVEDWASGGAGDTQYF; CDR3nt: TGCAGCGTTGAAGATTGGGCTAGCGGGGGGGCCGGGGATACGCAGTATTTT
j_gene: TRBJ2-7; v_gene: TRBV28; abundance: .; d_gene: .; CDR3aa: CASSSLAVSYEQYF; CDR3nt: TGTGCCAGCAGTTCATTAGCGGTCTCCTACGAGCAGTACTTC
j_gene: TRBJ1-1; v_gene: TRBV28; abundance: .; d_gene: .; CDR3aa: CASSLIESNTEAFF; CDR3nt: TGTGCCAGCAGTTTAATCGAGTCGAACACTGAAGCTTTCTTT
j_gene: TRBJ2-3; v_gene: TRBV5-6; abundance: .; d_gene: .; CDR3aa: CASSLEGQYTDTQYF; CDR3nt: TGTGCCAGCAGCTTGGAGGGGCAATACACAGATACGCAGTATTTT
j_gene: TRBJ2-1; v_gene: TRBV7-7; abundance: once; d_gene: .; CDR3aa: CASSPIAVLSHNEQFF; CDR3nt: TGTGCCAGCAGCCCCATAGCGGTGCTCTCCCACAATGAGCAGTTCTTC
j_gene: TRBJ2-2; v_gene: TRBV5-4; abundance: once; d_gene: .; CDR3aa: CASSLGGPTDTGELFF; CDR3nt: TGTGCCAGCAGCTTGGGCGGGCCCACGGACACCGGGGAGCTGTTTTTT
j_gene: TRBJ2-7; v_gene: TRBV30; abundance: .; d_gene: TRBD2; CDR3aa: CAWIPLGGSSYEQYF; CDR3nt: TGTGCCTGGATACCACTGGGCGGGAGCTCCTACGAGCAGTACTTC
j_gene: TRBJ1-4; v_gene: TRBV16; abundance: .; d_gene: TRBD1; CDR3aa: CASSPGTGGTNEKLFF; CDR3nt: TGTGCCAGCAGCCCTGGGACAGGGGGAACTAATGAAAAACTGTTTTTT
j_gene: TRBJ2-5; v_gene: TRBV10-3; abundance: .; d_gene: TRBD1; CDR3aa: CATTGDQETQYF; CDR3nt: TGTGCCACAACAGGGGACCAAGAGACCCAGTACTTC
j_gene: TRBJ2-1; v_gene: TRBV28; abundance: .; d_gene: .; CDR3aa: CASSSLVTNNEQFF; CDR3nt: TGTGCCAGCAGTTCTTTGGTTACTAACAATGAGCAGTTCTTC
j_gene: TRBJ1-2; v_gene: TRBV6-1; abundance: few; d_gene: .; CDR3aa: CASSLYRVGTDGYTF; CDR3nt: TGTGCCAGCAGTTTATACAGGGTAGGGACGGATGGCTACACCTTC
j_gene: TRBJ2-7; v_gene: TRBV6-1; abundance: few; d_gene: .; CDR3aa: CASSDQPGFYEQYF; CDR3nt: TGTGCCAGCAGTGATCAACCAGGGTTCTACGAGCAGTACTTC
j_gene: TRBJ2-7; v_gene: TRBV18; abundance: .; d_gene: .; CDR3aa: CASSPQLSYEQYF; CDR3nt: TGTGCCAGCTCACCACAACTCTCCTACGAGCAGTACTTC
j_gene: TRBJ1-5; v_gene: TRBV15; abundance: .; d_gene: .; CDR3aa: CATSRYGAQANSNQPQHF; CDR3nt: TGTGCCACCAGCAGATACGGCGCTCAGGCTAATAGCAATCAGCCCCAGCATTTT
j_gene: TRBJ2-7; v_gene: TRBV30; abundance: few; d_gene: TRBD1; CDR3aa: CAWTGGDEQYF; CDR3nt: TGTGCCTGGACAGGGGGTGACGAGCAGTACTTC
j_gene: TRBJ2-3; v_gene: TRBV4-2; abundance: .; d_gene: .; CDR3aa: CASSQYNQRTDTQYF; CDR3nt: TGTGCCAGCAGCCAATATAATCAGCGGACAGATACGCAGTATTTT
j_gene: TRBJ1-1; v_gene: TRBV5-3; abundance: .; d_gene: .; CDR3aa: CARSLFKSADTEAFF; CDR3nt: TGTGCCAGAAGCTTGTTTAAGTCGGCGGACACTGAAGCTTTCTTT
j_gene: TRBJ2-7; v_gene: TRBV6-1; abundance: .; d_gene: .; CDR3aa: CASRDFSYEQYF; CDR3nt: TGTGCCAGCCGGGACTTCTCCTACGAGCAGTACTTC
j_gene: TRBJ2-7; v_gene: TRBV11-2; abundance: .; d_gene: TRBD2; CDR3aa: CASSSFIAGGQYEQYF; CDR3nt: TGTGCCAGCAGCTCCTTCATAGCGGGAGGACAGTACGAGCAGTACTTC
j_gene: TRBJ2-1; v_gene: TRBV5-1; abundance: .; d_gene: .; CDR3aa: CASSLGGSYNEQFF; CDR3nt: TGCGCCAGCAGCTTAGGGGGCTCCTACAATGAGCAGTTCTTC
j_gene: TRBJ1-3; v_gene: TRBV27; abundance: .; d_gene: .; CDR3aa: CASKGAGSSGNTIYF; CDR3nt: TGTGCCAGTAAAGGGGCCGGCTCGTCGGGAAACACCATATATTTT
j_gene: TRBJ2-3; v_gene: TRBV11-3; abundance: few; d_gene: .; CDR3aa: CASSLDGPGPRQAHTQYF; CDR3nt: TGTGCCAGCAGCTTAGATGGTCCAGGGCCACGCCAGGCGCATACGCAGTATTTT
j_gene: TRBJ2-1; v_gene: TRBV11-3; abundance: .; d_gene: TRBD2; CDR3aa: CASSLDRGRWNEQFF; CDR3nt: TGTGCCAGCAGCTTAGATCGCGGGAGGTGGAATGAGCAGTTCTTC